The source of this TCR beta chain is a study of beta chain features in type 1 diabetes (dated by TCRdb to the late 2010s). Some background on the complete study: No differences in mean age, gender distribution, total cell number or subset yield were found between patients and healthy donors. Across all samples, 90 million to 130 million sorted cells were examined, and cell number per subset correlated strongly with RNA yield. In the study, recently diagnosed type 1 diabetes patients and matched healthy donors were compared on the TCRB repertoires of their sorted circulating CD4+ T cell subsets. Regulatory and stem cell-like memory subsets were isolated from only 8 patients and about eight healthy donors, whereas naive and central memory subsets came from all 30 or so donors. Study-wide conclusions, independent of this receptor: Because cDNA was sequenced instead of genomic DNA, activated cells with high expression could be over-represented, although the groups did not differ in activation or CD3 levels. The naive, central memory and regulatory TCRB repertoires appeared to resemble one another more closely among patients than among healthy donors. Type 1 diabetes patients showed a moderate but significant shortening of TCRB CDR3 length in all four CD4+ subsets. Because small numbers of individuals were included in the HLA sub-analyses, any influence of HLA type on TCRB rearrangement was left unresolved. At VDJ recombination sites, patients with type 1 diabetes made fewer insertions and deleted more nucleotides, a pattern implying thymic rearrangement abnormalities. PCR might favor shorter templates, but patient and control samples were amplified and corrected together, so any skew would affect both groups equally.

From each donor, a single peripheral blood sample of 100 to 150 mL on average was drawn into heparinised tubes. Using a panel that included CD45RO, CCR7, CD25, CD127, CD95 and CD27, naive, central memory, regulatory and stem cell-like memory CD4+ T cells were sorted on a BD FACSAria II. All sorted populations exceeded 95% purity. PBMCs were separated immediately by Lymphoprep density gradient centrifugation and were stained directly, without being cultured. So that batch effects would be minimized, each experiment stained and sorted samples in pairs, pairing one healthy donor with one patient. This clone was observed a few times. The specificity of this receptor is unknown. Within one base of it there is no much larger clone, and no base qualities were kept. The germline V and J ends show losses of 4 bases and 6 bases respectively, and no gene match explains 7 bases of the junction. Including the terminal cysteine and phenylalanine, the CDR3 comprises 15 residues. Only the CDR3 part of the read is kept: 45 bases, read in frame from the first base. The CDR1 and CDR2 encoded by the germline V gene are SGHRS and YFSETQ.

The entire isolated RNA was reverse transcribed using the High Capacity cDNA Reverse Transcription Kit, and thus expressed TCRB transcripts were sequenced. Deep immunoSEQ sequencing was performed on naive, central memory and regulatory T cell samples, with an average of roughly 3.6 million total reads per sample. Sorted cells were lysed in RLT buffer, and RNA was extracted using DNase-treated RNeasy Micro or Mini kits according to cell number. To prevent cross-contamination, every cell subset was processed on its own, while patient and healthy donor samples were processed together. Using the immunoSEQ multiplex PCR, TCRB sequences were amplified from cDNA into 87-bp fragments spanning the CDR3 region. Sequencing of the amplicons was performed on the Illumina HiSeq platform. The original methods were these. Synthetic template baselines were used to correct PCR bias computationally, reads within Hamming distance 2 were collapsed together, and singletons that could not be merged were discarded. Reads were aligned to IMGT to assign V, D and J genes, CDR3 length, and insertions or deletions at six rearrangement sites. Clonotype counts were normalized to sorted cell number within each subset before computing true diversity and Gini coefficients with the tcR R package. Repertoire sharing was quantified using the overlap coefficient calculated on TCRB nucleotide sequences. The table comes from immuneACCESS by way of TCRdb, which keeps in-frame sequences with V and J called. Part of the clones is missing from these tables; in studies checked, under half for an unresolved V gene and the rest for unknown reasons. Clone size and V and J calls were adopted from that table, with D and trimming inferred from the DNA. This sample holds more than 130,000 clones; 6.5% to 8.5% were observed only once. The ten most abundant clones make up approximately 1.5% of the sample.

The sequencing input was central memory CD4+ T cells from blood. This receptor was taken from a woman aged 25 to 45 in good health. The V and J segments used are TRBV5-1 and TRBJ2-2; 9 bases in the junction line up with TRBD2. The CDR3 here reads CASSPRTSEPGELFF. The nucleotide sequence is TGCGCCAGCAGCCCAAGGACTAGCGAGCCCGGGGAGCTGTTTTTT. Here the CDR3 is joined to the reference TRBV5-1 and TRBJ2-2 genes, and the full variable domain is: KAGVTQTPRYLIKTRGQQVTLSCSPISGHRSVSWYQQTPGQGLQFLFEYFSETQRNKGNFPGRFSGRQFSNSRSEMNVSTLELGDSALYLCASSPRTSEPGELFFGEGSRLTVL.